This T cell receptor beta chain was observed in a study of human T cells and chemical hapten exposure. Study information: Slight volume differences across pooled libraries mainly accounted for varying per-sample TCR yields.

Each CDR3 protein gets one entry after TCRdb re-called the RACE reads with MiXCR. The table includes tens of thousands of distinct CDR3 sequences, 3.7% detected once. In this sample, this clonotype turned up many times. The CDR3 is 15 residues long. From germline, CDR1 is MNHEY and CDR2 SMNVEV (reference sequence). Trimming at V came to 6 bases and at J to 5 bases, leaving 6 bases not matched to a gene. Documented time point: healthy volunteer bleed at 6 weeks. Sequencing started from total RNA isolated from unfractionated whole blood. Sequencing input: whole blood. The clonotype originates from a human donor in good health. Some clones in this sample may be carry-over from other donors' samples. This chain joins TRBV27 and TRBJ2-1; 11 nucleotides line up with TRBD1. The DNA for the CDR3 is TGTGCCAGCAGCCCCGGGACAGGGGGTAACAATGAGCAGTTCTTC. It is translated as CASSPGTGGNNEQFF.